This T cell receptor beta chain is from a study of CD8 T cells in ankylosing spondylitis (dated by TCRdb to about 2017). Concerning the study at large: T cell receptor beta repertoires were profiled in healthy donors and ankylosing spondylitis patients so that disease-linked TCR variants could be found. Peripheral blood samples were taken, and synovial fluid was additionally collected from ankylosing spondylitis patients. The full study cohort comprised 20 to 25 ankylosing spondylitis patients and over 95 healthy donors.

What the research found in general, with its limitations: According to the report, matched synovial fluid samples from ankylosing spondylitis patients were significantly enriched for the disease-linked clones. Some of the motif variants had been reported before in the synovial fluid and blood of reactive arthritis patients, a finding that suggests common disease-initiation mechanisms. The disease-linked clones showed a CD8+ phenotype and occurred at relatively low frequencies in peripheral blood. Blood from ankylosing spondylitis patients appeared to be characterized by a TCR beta motif composed of eight highly homologous amino acid variants.

In this sample, this clonotype turned up a few times. Which antigen it targets is not known. No clone much larger than this one lies a single base away; base qualities are absent. The sequencer listed for this sample is Illumina HiSeq 2500. Quantitative 5'-RACE with molecular barcodes was used to prepare TCR beta libraries. Concerning the study's data processing: A new computational method based on a probabilistic model of VDJ rearrangement was used to identify disease-linked TCR variants. The public reads were quality trimmed at Q25 with fastp and then assembled into clones with MiXCR by TCRdb, keeping productive beta chains. A single entry per CDR3 protein holds the most common genes and DNA from its merged rows. The V and J calls here are based on TCRdb, not the publication. The sample profile shows approximately 540,000 distinct CDR3 sequences; roughly 13% of them were found once. Of the sample, approximately 7% falls within the top ten clones.

The sequenced material came from blood, either unsorted or a sorted T cell fraction (not recorded which). The origin of this receptor is a male donor with ankylosing spondylitis.

The CDR3 protein: CASSREFAAEAFF. The sequenced DNA is TGTGCCAGCAGCAGGGAATTTGCGGCTGAAGCTTTCTTT. The sequence joins TRBV7-9 to TRBJ1-1; the D gene cannot be named for sure. Taken from cysteine to phenylalanine, the CDR3 has 13 residues. The kept DNA is CDR3 alone, 39 bases in frame from the first base. Based on the germline V gene (reference sequence), the CDR1 and CDR2 sequences are SEHNR and FQNEAQ. V was cut back by 5 bases and J by 6 bases, leaving a gap of 13 bases between them.